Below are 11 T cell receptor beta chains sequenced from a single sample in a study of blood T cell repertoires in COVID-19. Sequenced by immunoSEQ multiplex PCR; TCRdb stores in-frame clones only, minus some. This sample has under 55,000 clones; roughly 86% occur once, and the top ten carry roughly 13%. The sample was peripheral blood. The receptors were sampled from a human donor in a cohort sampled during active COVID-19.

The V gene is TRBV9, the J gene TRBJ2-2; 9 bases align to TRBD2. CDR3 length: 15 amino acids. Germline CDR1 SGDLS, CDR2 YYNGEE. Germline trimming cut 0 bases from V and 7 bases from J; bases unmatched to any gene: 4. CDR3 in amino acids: CASSVGSGGSGELFF. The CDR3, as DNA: TGTGCCAGCAGCGTAGGTAGCGGGGGTAGCGGGGAGCTGTTTTTT. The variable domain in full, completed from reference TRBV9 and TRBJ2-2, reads DSGVTQTPKHLITATGQRVTLRCSPRSGDLSVYWYQQSLDQGLQFLIQYYNGEERAKGNILERFSAQQFPDLHSELNLSSLELGDSALYFCASSVGSGGSGELFFGEGSRLTVL.

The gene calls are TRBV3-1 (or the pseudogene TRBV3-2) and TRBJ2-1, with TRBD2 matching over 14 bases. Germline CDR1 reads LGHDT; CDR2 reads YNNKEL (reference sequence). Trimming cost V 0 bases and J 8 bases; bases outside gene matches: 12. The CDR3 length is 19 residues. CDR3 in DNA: TGTGCCAGCAGCCAAGAGAAGATGGGGACGGGACTAGCGGGGGATGAGCAGTTCTTC. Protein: CASSQEKMGTGLAGDEQFF.

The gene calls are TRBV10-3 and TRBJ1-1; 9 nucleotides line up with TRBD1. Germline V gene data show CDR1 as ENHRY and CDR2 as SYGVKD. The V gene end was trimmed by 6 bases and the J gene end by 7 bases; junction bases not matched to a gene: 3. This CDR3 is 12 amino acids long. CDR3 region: CAIRGQGDEAFF. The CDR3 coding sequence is TGTGCCATCAGGGGACAGGGAGATGAAGCTTTCTTT.

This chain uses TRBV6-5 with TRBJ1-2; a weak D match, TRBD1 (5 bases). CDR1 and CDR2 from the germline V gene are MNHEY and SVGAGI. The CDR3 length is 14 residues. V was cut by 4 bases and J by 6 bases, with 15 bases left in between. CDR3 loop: CASSLDRFTNGYTF. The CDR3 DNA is TGTGCCAGCAGTTTAGACAGATTTACTAATGGCTACACCTTC.

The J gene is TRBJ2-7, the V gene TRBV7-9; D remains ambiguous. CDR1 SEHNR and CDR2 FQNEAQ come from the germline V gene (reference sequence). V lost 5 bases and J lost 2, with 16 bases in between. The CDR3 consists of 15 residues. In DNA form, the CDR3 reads TGTGCCAGCAGCGAGGATAAAAATCTAGCCTACGAGCAGTACTTC. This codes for CASSEDKNLAYEQYF.

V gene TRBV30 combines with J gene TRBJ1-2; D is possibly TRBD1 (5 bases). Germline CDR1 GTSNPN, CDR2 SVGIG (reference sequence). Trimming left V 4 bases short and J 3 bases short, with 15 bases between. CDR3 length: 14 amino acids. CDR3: CAWKWVDSYYGYTF. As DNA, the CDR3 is TGTGCCTGGAAATGGGTCGACAGTTACTATGGCTACACCTTC.

Here the CDR3 reads CASNGRGFQETQYF. In DNA form, the CDR3 reads TGTGCCAGTAACGGCAGGGGGTTCCAAGAGACCCAGTACTTC. V usage is TRBV19 and J usage is TRBJ2-5, with 7 bases lining up with TRBD1. Germline V gives CDR1 LNHDA, CDR2 SQIVND (reference sequence). The CDR3 loop spans 14 amino acids. Trimming took 7 bases from V and 1 from J; bases not matched to a gene: 6.

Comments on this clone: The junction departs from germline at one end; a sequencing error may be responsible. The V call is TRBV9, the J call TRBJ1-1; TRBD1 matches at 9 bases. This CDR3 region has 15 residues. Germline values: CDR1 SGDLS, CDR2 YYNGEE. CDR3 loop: CASRVGDRDHTEAFF. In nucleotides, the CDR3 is TGTGCCAGCAGGGTAGGGGACAGGGATCACACTGAAGCTTTCTTT.

This chain's CDR3 is CASSLQLGQGNSPLHF. In DNA, the CDR3 is TGTGCCAGCAGTTTACAGCTGGGACAGGGAAATTCACCCCTCCACTTT. The V call is TRBV6-5, the J call TRBJ1-6, with 9 bases fitting TRBD1. Per germline, CDR1 MNHEY and CDR2 SVGAGI. The CDR3 has 16 residues. Trimming removed 4 bases from V and 7 bases from J; junction bases left unmatched: 8.

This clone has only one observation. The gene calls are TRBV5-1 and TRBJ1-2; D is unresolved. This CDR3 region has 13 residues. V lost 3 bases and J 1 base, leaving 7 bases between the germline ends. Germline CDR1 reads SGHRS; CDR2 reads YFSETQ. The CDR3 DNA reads TGCGCCAGCAGCTCCAGGATTAACTATGGCTACACCTTC. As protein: CASSSRINYGYTF.

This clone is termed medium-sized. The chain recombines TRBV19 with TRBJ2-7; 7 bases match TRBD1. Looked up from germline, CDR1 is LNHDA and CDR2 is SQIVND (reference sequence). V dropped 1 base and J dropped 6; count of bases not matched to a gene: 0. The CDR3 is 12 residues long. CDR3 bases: TGTGCCAGTAGTATAGGACAGGGCGAGCAGTACTTC. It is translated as CASSIGQGEQYF.